This T cell receptor beta chain was observed in a study of CD8+ T cells in alopecia areata. Study summary: Tofacitinib ran for 6 to 18 months before 6 months off drug.

Treatment indicated: oral pan-JAK inhibitor, 5-10 mg twice daily. CDR1 MNHEY and CDR2 SVGAGI come from the germline V gene. CDR3 length equals 12 residues. The ends were cut back, 8 bases at V and 9 bases at J, with 17 bases in the middle. After isolation, RNA underwent reverse transcription to generate cDNA as the sequencing template. Profiled with immunoSEQ multiplex PCR; TCRdb holds only in-frame clones, not every one. Among 110,000 or so clones, 56% were seen once, and the ten largest hold 3% to 4%. The material was CD4+ T cells sorted from blood, obtained at week 24, from a patient treated with tofacitinib. The clonotype was recovered from a human donor with alopecia areata. The rearrangement links TRBV6-5 to TRBJ2-7; a weak D match, TRBD2 (5 bases). CDR3 residues: CASVSSARVQYF. DNA of the CDR3: TGTGCCAGCGTCAGTTCAGCGCGGGTGCAGTACTTC.